This TCR beta chain was profiled in a study of CXCR3-negative and CXCR3-positive naive CD8 T cells. Through 5' RACE with UMI labels, the TRB cDNA libraries were prepared. Using the 5' RACE reads, TCRdb records one entry per CDR3 protein without DNA. The table for this sample gives about 62,000 distinct CDR3 sequences. Study outcomes and limitations: TRB CDR3 hydrophobicity was greater in CXCR3-positive naive cells than in CXCR3-negative naive cells. With respect to TRBV-TRBJ usage, naive CXCR3-negative and CXCR3-positive cells were similar; memory differed. TRB CDR3 properties served as the basis for inferring TCR strength, and surface CD5 was comparable between naive subsets.

Naive CD8+ T cells showed CD45RO-CCR7+CD27+CD95-. The CDR3 contains 14 residues. The germline V gene has CDR1 SEHNR and CDR2 FQNEAQ (reference sequence). Comments on this clonotype: Antigen: not known.

The origin of this receptor is a human donor in good health. Some clones in this sample may be carry-over from other donors' samples. The source material was naive CXCR3- CD8+ T cells from blood. Subset meaning: CD45RO-CCR7+CD27+CD95- naive CD8+ T cells lacking CXCR3 (TNR3-). V and J are TRBV7-9 and TRBJ1-1. The CDR3 sequence is CASSSLGLNTEAFF.